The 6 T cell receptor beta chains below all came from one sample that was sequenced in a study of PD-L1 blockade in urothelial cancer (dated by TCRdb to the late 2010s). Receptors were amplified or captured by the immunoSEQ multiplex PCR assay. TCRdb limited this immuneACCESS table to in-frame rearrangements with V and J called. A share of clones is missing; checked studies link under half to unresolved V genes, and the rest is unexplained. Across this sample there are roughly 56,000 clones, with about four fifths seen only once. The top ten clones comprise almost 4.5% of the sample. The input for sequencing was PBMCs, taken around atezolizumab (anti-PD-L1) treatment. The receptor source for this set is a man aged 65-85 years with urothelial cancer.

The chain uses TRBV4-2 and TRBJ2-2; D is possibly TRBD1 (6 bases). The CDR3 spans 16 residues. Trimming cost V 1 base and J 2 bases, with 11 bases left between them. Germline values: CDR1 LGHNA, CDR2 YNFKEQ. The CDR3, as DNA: TGTGCCAGCAGCCAAGCCAGGGGTCTTAACACCGGGGAGCTGTTTTTT. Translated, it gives CASSQARGLNTGELFF.

The CDR3 reads CASSIGPDLYNEQFF. In nucleotides, the CDR3 is TGTGCCAGTAGTATAGGCCCGGACTTGTACAATGAGCAGTTCTTC. The rearrangement joins TRBV19 to TRBJ2-1, with D maybe TRBD2 (5 bases). In germline, CDR1 is LNHDA, CDR2 SQIVND (reference sequence). The CDR3 contains 15 residues. Trimming pared 1 base from V and 4 bases from J, leaving 11 bases between.

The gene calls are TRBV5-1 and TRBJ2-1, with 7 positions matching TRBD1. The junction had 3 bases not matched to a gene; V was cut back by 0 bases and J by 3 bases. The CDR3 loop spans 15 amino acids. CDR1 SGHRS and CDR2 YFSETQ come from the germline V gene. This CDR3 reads CASSLVPGGYNEQFF. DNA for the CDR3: TGCGCCAGCAGCTTGGTGCCAGGGGGCTACAATGAGCAGTTCTTC.

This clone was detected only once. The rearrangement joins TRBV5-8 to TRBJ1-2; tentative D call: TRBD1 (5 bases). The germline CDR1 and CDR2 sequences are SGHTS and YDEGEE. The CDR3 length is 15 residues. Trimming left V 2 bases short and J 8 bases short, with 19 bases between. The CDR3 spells CASSLGHLKVRGYTF. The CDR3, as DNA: TGTGCCAGCAGCTTAGGACACCTAAAAGTGCGGGGCTACACCTTC. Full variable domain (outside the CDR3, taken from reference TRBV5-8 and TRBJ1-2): EAGVTQSPTHLIKTRGQQATLRCSPISGHTSVYWYQQALGLGLQFLLWYDEGEERNRGNFPPRFSGRQFPNYSSELNVNALELEDSALYLCASSLGHLKVRGYTFGSGTRLTVV.

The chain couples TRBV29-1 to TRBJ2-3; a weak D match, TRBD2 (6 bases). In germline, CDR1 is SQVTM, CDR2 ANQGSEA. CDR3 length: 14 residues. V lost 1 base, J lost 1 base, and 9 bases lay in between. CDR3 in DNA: TGCAGCGTTGAAGTTGGAGGGCGCACAGATACGCAGTATTTT. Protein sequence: CSVEVGGRTDTQYF.

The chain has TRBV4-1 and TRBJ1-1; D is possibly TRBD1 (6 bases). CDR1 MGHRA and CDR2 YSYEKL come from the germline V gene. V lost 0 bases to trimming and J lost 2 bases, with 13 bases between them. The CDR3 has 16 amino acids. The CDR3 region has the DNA TGCGCCAGCAGCCAAGAATGGGGCAGGGGAAACACTGAAGCTTTCTTT. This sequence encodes CASSQEWGRGNTEAFF.